This T cell receptor (beta chain) was sequenced during a study of blood T cell repertoires in COVID-19. Study-wide context: COVID-19 samples, acute and convalescent, were from the United States, Italy and Spain. T cells, B-cell-depleted T cells, or PBMCs supplied cDNA or gDNA.

The authors' processing: Researchers report that nucleated cell counts were estimated from reference gene primer amplification. The method was immunoSEQ multiplex PCR; TCRdb's version includes in-frame clones alone and lacks a portion of them. V and J calls and clone size are those listed in that table; D and trimming were worked out from the DNA. Of approximately 120,000 clones listed, roughly 69% are singletons. Germline V gives CDR1 SGHTA, CDR2 FQGNSA. The CDR3 loop spans 12 amino acids. The V and J ends lost 5 bases and 4 bases, in that order; junction bases with no gene match: 1. The sample comprised peripheral blood. The TCR was taken from a woman in her seventies with acute or convalescent COVID-19. This sequence joins TRBV7-2 and TRBJ1-1; TRBD1 matches at 7 bases. CDR3 sequence (DNA): TGTGCCAGCAGCGGACAGGTCACTGAAGCTTTCTTT. Translated: CASSGQVTEAFF.